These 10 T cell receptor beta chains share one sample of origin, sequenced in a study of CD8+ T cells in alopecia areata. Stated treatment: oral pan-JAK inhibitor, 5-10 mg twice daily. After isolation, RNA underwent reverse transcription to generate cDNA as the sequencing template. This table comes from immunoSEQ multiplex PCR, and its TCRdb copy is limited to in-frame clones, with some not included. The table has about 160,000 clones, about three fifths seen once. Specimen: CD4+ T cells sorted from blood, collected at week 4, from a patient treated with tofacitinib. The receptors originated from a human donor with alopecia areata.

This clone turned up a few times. CDR3 coding DNA: TGCAGCGCAGCGGGGATCAACCAAGAGACCCAGTACTTC. Translated, it gives CSAAGINQETQYF. The chain is built from TRBV29-1 and TRBJ2-5, with 7 bases that match TRBD2. The V gene's germline CDR1 is SQVTM and CDR2 ANQGSEA. V lost 7 bases, J lost 0 bases, and 5 bases stayed unmatched. The CDR3 length is 13 residues.

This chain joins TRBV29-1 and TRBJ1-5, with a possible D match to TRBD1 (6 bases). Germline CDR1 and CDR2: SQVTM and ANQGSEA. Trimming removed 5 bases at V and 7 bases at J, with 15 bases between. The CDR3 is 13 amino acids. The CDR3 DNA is TGCAGCGTTTCCTCGGACAGCGGGCAGCCCCAGCATTTT. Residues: CSVSSDSGQPQHF. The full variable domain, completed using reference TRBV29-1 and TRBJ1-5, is SAVISQKPSRDICQRGTSLTIQCQVDSQVTMMFWYRQQPGQSLTLIATANQGSEATYESGFVIDKFPISRPNLTFSTLTVSNMSPEDSSIYLCSVSSDSGQPQHFGDGTRLSIL.

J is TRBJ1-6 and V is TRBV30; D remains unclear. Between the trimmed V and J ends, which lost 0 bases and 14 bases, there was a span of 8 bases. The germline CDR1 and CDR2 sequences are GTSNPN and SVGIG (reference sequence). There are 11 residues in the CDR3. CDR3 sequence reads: CAWSVSVTLHF. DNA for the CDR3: TGTGCCTGGAGTGTCTCGGTCACCCTCCACTTT.

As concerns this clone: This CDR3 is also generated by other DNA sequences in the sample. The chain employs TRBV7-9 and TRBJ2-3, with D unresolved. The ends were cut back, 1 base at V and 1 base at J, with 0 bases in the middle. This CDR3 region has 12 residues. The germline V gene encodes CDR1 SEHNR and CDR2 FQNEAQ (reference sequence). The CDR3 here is CASSLGTDTQYF. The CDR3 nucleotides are TGTGCCAGCAGCTTAGGCACAGATACGCAGTATTTT.

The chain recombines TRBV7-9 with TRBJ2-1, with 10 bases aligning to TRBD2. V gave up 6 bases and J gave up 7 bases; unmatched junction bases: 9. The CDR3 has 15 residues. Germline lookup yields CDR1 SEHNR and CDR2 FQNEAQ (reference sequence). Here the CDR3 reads CASSAVGLADNEQFF. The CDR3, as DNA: TGTGCCAGCAGTGCCGTTGGACTAGCGGATAATGAGCAGTTCTTC.

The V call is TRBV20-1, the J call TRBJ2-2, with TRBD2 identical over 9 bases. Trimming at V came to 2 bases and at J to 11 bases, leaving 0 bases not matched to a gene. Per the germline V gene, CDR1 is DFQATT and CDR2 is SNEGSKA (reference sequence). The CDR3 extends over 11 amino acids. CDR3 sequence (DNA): TGCAGTGCTAGACTAGCGGGAGAGCTGTTTTTT. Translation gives CSARLAGELFF.

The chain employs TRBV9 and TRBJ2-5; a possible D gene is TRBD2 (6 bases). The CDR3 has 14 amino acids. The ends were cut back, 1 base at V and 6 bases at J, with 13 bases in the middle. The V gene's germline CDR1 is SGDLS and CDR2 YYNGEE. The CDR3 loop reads CASSVKGLRKTQYF. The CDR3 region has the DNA TGTGCCAGCAGCGTAAAGGGACTGCGGAAGACCCAGTACTTC.

The CDR3 protein is CAWSTLSYNTQYF. The CDR3 nucleotides are TGTGCCTGGAGTACCTTGTCTTACAATACGCAGTATTTT. The chain joins TRBV30 to TRBJ2-3; D not certain. Germline loops: CDR1 GTSNPN, CDR2 SVGIG (reference sequence). The CDR3 totals 13 residues. The V and J ends lost 2 bases and 7 bases respectively, with 13 bases between them. The complete variable domain, with remaining parts taken from reference TRBV30 and TRBJ2-3, reads SQTIHQWPATLVQPVGSPLSLECTVEGTSNPNLYWYRQAAGRGLQLLFYSVGIGQISSEVPQNLSASRPQDRQFILSSKKLLLSDSGFYLCAWSTLSYNTQYFGPGTRLTVL.

CDR3 nucleotide sequence: TGTGCCAGCAGACGACTAGCGGTTAGCACAGATACGCAGTATTTT. It specifies CASRRLAVSTDTQYF. The chain recombines TRBV2 with TRBJ2-3; 9 nucleotides align to TRBD2. V lost 6 bases to trimming and J lost 0 bases; unmatched junction nucleotides: 4. The CDR3 spans 15 residues. Germline-derived CDR1 and CDR2 are SNHLY and FYNNEI.

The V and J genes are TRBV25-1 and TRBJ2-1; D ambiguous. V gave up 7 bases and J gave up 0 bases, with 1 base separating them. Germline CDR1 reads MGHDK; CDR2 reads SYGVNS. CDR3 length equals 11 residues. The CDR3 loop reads CASTSYNEQFF. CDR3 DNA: TGTGCCAGCACCTCCTACAATGAGCAGTTCTTC.